This note documents a single T cell receptor beta chain sequence. Its binding antigen is unknown. The record has no base qualities; no much larger clone is one base away. The data stem from a study of blood T cell repertoires in COVID-19 (dated by TCRdb to the early 2020s). About the full investigation: Samples covering the acute and convalescent phases of COVID-19 were provided by collaborators in the United States, Italy and Spain. The prospective study material was composed of cDNA or gDNA derived from T cells, B-cell-depleted T cells, or PBMCs. Subjects who had been exposed to COVID-19, were actively infected with it, or had recovered from it provided the deeply sampled blood TCRbeta repertoires that made up the dataset. The repertoires were released in a freely available public database meant as a resource for research on the immune response to SARS-CoV-2. The samples were drawn from two sources: the first 160 participants of the ongoing ImmuneRACE study, and 1,000 to 1,500 subjects contributed by 6 global collaborators. The sample metadata nearly always contained a de-identified subject ID, COVID-19 status, age in years and sex. HLA class I and class II types, where available, came from metadata supplied by the sample provider rather than from assay-based typing. Broader findings and caveats from the paper: The quantity of clinical and demographic metadata differed by source and by participant and was supplied without curation.

TCRbeta CDR3 regions were amplified from genomic DNA by means of the immunoSEQ Assay, a bias-controlled multiplex PCR. Concerning the study's data processing: Nucleated cell counts per sample were estimated from amplification of reference gene primers within the assay. To quantify the absolute abundance of each unique TCRbeta CDR3 rearrangement, sequence reads were collapsed and filtered. Productive Simpson clonality was computed per sample as the square root of Simpson's diversity index over productive rearrangements. TCRdb retrieved this table from immuneACCESS and kept in-frame rearrangements only. Not all clones are present; in checked studies, unresolved V genes account for under half, and no reason is known for the remainder. V, J and clone size derive from that table, while D and trimming were established from the DNA sequence. The sample yields approximately 200,000 clones; more than 65% were counted once. 3% of the sample comes from the top ten.

The CDR3 covers 13 residues, taking in both the cysteine and the phenylalanine. Just the 39-base CDR3 DNA is kept, in frame starting at base 1. The germline V and J ends show losses of 8 bases and 0 bases respectively, and no gene match explains 0 bases of the junction. According to the germline V gene (reference sequence), CDR1 reads LNHDA and CDR2 reads SQIVND. Another Seattle source contributed samples from volunteer blood donors who had recovered from COVID-19. Whole blood was collected in K2EDTA tubes by collaborating institutions according to the institutions' own protocols. Collaborator samples were shipped for TCRbeta analysis as frozen whole blood, isolated PBMCs, or DNA extracted from either sample type.

Sequenced sample: peripheral blood. The sequence links TRBV19 to TRBJ1-2; 10 middle bases align to TRBD1. The receptor was isolated from a woman in her twenties or thirties who had recovered from COVID-19. The CDR3 loop reads CASGTGANYGYTF. Read as DNA, the sequence is TGTGCCAGTGGGACAGGGGCTAACTATGGCTACACCTTC.